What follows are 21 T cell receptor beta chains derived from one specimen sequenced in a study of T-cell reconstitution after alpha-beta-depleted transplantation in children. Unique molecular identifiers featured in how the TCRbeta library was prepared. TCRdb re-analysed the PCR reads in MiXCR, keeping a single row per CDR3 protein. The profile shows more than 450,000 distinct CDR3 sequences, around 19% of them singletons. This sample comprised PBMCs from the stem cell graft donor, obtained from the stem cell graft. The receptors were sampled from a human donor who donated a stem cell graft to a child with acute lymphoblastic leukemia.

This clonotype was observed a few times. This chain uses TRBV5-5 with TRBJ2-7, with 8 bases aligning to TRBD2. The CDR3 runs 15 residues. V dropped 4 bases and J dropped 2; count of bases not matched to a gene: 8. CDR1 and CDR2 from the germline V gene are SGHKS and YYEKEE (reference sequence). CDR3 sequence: CASSPVGGDPYEQYF. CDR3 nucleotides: TGTGCCAGCAGCCCGGTCGGGGGGGACCCCTACGAGCAGTACTTC.

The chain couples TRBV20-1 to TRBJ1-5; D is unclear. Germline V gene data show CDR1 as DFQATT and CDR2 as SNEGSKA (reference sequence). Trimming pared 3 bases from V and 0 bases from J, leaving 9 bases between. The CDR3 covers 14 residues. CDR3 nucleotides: TGCAGTGCTAGGGGCGGTCATAGCAATCAGCCCCAGCATTTT. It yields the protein CSARGGHSNQPQHF.

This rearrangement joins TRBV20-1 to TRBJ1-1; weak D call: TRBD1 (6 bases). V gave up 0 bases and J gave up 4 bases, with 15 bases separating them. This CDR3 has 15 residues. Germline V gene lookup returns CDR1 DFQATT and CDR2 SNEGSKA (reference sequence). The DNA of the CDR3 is TGCAGTGCTAGAGACTCGGACAGCTATCTCACTGAAGCTTTCTTT. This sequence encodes CSARDSDSYLTEAFF.

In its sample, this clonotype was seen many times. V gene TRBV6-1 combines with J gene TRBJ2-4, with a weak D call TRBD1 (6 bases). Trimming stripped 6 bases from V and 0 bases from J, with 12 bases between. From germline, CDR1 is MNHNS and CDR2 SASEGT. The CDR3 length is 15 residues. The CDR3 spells CASRSDRLAKNIQYF. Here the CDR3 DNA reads TGTGCCAGCAGGTCAGACAGGCTAGCCAAAAACATTCAGTACTTC.

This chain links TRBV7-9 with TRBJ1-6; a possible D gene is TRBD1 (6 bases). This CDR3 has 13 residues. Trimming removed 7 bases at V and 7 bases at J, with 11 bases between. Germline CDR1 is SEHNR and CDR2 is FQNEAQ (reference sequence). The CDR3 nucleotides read TGTGCCAGCAAGGGGGGTGGCAATTCACCCCTCCACTTT. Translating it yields CASKGGGNSPLHF.

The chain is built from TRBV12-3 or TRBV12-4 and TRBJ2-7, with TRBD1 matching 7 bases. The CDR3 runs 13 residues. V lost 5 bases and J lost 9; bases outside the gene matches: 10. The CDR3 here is CASSGQALGVQYF. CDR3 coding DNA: TGTGCCAGCAGTGGACAGGCCCTGGGCGTGCAGTACTTC.

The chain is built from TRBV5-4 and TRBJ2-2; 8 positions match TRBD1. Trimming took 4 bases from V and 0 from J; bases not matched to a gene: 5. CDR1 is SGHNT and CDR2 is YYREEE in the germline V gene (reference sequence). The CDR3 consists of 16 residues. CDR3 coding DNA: TGTGCCAGCAGCCCAGGACAGGGTTCGAACACCGGGGAGCTGTTTTTT. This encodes CASSPGQGSNTGELFF.

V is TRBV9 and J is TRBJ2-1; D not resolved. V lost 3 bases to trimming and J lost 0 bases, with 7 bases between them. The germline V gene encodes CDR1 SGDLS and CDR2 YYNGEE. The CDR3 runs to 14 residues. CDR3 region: CASSEEYSYNEQFF. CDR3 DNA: TGTGCCAGCAGCGAAGAGTACTCCTACAATGAGCAGTTCTTC.

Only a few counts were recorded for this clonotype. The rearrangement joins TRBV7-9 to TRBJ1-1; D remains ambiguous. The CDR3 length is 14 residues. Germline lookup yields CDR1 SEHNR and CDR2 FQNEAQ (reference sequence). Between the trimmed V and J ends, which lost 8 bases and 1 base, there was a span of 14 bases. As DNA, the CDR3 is TGTGCCAGCGGAACCGTACAGAAGAACACTGAAGCTTTCTTT. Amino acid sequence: CASGTVQKNTEAFF.

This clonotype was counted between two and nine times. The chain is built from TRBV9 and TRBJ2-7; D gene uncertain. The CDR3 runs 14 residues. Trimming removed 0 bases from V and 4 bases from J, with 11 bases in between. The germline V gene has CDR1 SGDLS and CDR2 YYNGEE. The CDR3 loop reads CASSVASADYEQYF. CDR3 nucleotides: TGTGCCAGCAGCGTAGCTTCAGCTGATTACGAGCAGTACTTC.

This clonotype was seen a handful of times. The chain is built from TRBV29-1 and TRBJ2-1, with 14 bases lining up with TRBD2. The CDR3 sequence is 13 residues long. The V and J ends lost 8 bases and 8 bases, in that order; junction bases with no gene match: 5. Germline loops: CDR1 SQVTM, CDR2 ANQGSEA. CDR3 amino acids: CSPGLAGADEQFF. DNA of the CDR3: TGCAGCCCGGGACTAGCGGGAGCCGATGAGCAGTTCTTC.

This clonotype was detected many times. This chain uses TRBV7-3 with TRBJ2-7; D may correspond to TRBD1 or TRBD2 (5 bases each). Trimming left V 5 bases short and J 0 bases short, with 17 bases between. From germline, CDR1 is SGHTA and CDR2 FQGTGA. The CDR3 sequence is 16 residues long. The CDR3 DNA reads TGTGCCAGCAGCCCCCAGGGACGGACGTACTCCTACGAGCAGTACTTC. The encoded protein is CASSPQGRTYSYEQYF.

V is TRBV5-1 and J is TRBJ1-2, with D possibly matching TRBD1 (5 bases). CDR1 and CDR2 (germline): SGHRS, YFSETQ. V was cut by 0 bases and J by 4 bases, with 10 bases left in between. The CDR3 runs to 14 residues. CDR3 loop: CASSLGDSRYGYTF. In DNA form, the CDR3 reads TGCGCCAGCAGCTTGGGAGACAGCCGCTATGGCTACACCTTC.

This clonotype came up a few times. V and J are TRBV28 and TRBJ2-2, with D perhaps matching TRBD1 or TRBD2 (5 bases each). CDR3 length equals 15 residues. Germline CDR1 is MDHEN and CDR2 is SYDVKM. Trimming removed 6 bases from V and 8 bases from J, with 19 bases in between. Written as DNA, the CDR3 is TGTGCCAGCAGGAGATCCGGGACCAATGTGGGGGAGCTGTTTTTT. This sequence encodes CASRRSGTNVGELFF.

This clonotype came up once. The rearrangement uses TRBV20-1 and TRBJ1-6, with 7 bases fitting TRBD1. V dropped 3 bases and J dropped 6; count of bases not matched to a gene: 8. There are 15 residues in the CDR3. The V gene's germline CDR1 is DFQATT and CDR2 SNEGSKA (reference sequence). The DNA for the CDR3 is TGCAGTGCTAGCAAGGGACAGCCTCTTAATTCACCCCTCCACTTT. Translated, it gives CSASKGQPLNSPLHF.

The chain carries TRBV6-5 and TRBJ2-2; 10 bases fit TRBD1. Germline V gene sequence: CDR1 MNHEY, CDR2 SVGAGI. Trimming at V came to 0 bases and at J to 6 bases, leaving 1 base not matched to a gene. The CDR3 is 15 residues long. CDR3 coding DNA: TGTGCCAGCAGTTACTCCGGGACAGGGGCCGGGGAGCTGTTTTTT. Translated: CASSYSGTGAGELFF.

The chain's CDR3 is CATSRDLAGGRETQYF. CDR3 DNA sequence: TGTGCCACCAGCAGAGATTTAGCGGGAGGGCGAGAGACCCAGTACTTC. The genes are TRBV15 and TRBJ2-5, with 11 bases that match TRBD2. Germline V lookup: CDR1 LNHNV, CDR2 YYDKDF (reference sequence). The J segment lost 4 bases and the V segment lost 0 bases, leaving 4 bases of the junction unmatched. This CDR3 is 16 amino acids long. Looking up the rest from reference TRBV15 and TRBJ2-5 gives the full variable domain: DAMVIQNPRYQVTQFGKPVTLSCSQTLNHNVMYWYQQKSSQAPKLLFHYYDKDFNNEADTPDNFQSRRPNTSFCFLDIRSPGLGDTAMYLCATSRDLAGGRETQYFGPGTRLLVL.

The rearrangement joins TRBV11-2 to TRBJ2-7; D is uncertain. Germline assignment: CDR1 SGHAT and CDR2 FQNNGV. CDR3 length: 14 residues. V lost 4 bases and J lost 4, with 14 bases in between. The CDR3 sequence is CASSSTRRTYEQYF. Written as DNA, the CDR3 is TGTGCCAGCAGCTCAACTCGTCGGACGTACGAGCAGTACTTC.

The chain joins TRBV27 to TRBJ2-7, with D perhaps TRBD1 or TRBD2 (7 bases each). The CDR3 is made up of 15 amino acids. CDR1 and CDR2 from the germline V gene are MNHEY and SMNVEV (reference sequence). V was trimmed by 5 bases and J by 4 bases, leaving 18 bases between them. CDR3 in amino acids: CASSLGGDRSYEQYF. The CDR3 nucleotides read TGTGCCAGCAGTCTGGGGGGGGACAGATCATACGAGCAGTACTTC.

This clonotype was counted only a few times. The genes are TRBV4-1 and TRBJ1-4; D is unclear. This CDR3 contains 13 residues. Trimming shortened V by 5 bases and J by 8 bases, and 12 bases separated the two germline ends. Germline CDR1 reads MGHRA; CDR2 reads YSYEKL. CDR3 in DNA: TGCGCCAGCAGCTTCGGGATTCCGGAAAAACTGTTTTTT. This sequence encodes CASSFGIPEKLFF.

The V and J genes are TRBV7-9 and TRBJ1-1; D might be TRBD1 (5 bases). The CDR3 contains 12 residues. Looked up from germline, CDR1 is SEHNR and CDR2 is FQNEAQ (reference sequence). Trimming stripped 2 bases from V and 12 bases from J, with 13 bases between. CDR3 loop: CASSLIGGLTFF. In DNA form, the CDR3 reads TGTGCCAGCAGCTTAATCGGGGGACTGACTTTCTTT.